This T cell receptor (beta chain) was recorded in a study of cytomegalovirus exposure and HLA in healthy donors. A remark on this clone: Its antigen is not identified.

CDR1 SGHAT and CDR2 FQNNGV come from the germline V gene. V lost 5 bases, J lost 5 bases, and 16 bases lay in between. The CDR3 is made up of 15 amino acids. Notes on the study in general: In a later analysis, compared with equally common non-associated chains, HLA-associated beta chains were more expanded. High sensitivity and specificity were reportedly achieved when the classifier diagnosed cytomegalovirus status. Among immune exposure information, only CMV serostatus was available.

PCR used 60 Vbeta primers and 13 Jbeta primers. Using immunoSEQ multiplex PCR, the repertoire was profiled, and TCRdb retains in-frame clones only, with some absent. The sample holds under 200,000 clones, approximately 79% seen once. The sample comprised PBMCs. This sequence was found in a woman under 40 in good health and CMV-seropositive. The rearrangement links TRBV11-2 to TRBJ2-4; TRBD1 might be the D (6 bases). CDR3 protein: CASSRIQGFENIQYF. CDR3 DNA: TGTGCCAGCAGCCGAATACAGGGTTTTGAAAACATTCAGTACTTC.